This TCR beta chain was found in a study of blood T cell repertoires in COVID-19. Across the study: Sites across the United States, Italy and Spain contributed samples from acute and convalescent COVID-19. T cells, B-cell-depleted T cells, or PBMCs provided the cDNA or gDNA that served as material.

The V gene lost 6 bases and the J gene lost 4 bases, with 14 bases spanning the gap. Germline V gives CDR1 LGHDT, CDR2 YNNKEL (reference sequence). There are 14 residues in the CDR3. Data came from immunoSEQ multiplex PCR; TCRdb stores just in-frame clones and leaves some out. The table lists some 270,000 clones, more than 75% of them singletons. Sequencing input: peripheral blood. The clonotype was recovered from a woman older than 75 with COVID-19, enrolled during active disease. The rearrangement joins TRBV3-1 (or the pseudogene TRBV3-2) to TRBJ2-3; possible D gene TRBD1, 6 bases. This CDR3 reads CASRFRGAPDTQYF. The DNA for the CDR3 is TGTGCCAGCAGATTCAGGGGTGCTCCAGATACGCAGTATTTT.